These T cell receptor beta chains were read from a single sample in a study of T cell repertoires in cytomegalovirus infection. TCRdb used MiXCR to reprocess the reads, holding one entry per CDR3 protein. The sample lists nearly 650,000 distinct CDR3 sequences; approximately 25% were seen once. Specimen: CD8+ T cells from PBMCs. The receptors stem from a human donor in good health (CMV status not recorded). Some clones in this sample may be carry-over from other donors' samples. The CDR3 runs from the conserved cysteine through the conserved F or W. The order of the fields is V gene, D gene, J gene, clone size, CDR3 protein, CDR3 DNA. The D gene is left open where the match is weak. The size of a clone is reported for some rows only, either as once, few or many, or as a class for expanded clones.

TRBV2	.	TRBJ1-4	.	CASSYRDNNEKLFF	TGTGCCAGCAGTTATCGGGACAATAATGAAAAACTGTTTTTT
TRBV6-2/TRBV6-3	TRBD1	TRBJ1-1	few	CASSGDSLNTEAFF	TGTGCCAGCAGTGGGGACAGCTTGAACACTGAAGCTTTCTTT
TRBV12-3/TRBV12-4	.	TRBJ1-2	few	CASRLSREPESYGYTF	TGTGCCAGCAGACTCTCAAGGGAGCCGGAGAGCTATGGCTACACCTTC
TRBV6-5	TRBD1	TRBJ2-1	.	CASSFNQQTGMANEQFF	TGTGCCAGCAGTTTCAACCAACAGACAGGGATGGCTAATGAGCAGTTCTTC
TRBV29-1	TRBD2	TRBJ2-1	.	CSVPGWAGVYNEQFF	TGCAGCGTCCCGGGGTGGGCGGGGGTTTACAATGAGCAGTTCTTC
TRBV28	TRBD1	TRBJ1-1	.	CASSGTGEFTEAFF	TGTGCCAGCAGTGGGACAGGGGAGTTCACTGAAGCTTTCTTT
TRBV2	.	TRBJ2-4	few	CASSERPGPKNIQYF	TGTGCCAGCAGTGAAAGGCCAGGCCCCAAAAACATTCAGTACTTC
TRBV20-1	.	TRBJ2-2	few	CSARTPETGELFF	TGCAGTGCTCGGACTCCCGAGACCGGGGAGCTGTTTTTT
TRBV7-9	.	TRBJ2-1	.	CASSLRPFEQFF	TGTGCCAGCAGCTTACGGCCTTTTGAGCAGTTCTTC
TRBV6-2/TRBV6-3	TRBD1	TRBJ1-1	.	CASRYRQGGEAFF	TGTGCCAGCAGGTATAGACAGGGGGGTGAAGCTTTCTTT
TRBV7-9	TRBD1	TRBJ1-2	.	CASSLRGQGPNYGYTF	TGTGCCAGCAGCTTAAGGGGACAGGGGCCCAACTATGGCTACACCTTC